This T cell receptor (beta chain) was profiled in a study of blood T cell repertoires in COVID-19. TCRdb's table, derived via immunoSEQ multiplex PCR, lists solely in-frame clones and lacks some. The sample lists some 250,000 clones; around 88% were seen once. The CDR3 contains 18 residues. The V segment lost 7 bases and the J segment 3 bases; nucleotides outside the gene matches: 16. Germline CDR1 SGHRS, CDR2 YFSETQ. The chain joins TRBV5-1 to TRBJ1-2; TRBD1 aligns across 12 bases. The sample comprised peripheral blood. This TCR derives from a man aged 40-49 years with active or convalescent COVID-19. CDR3 bases: TGCGCCAGCTCCTCTAGCCGGGACAGGGGGCAATATGACTATGGCTACACCTTC. It specifies CASSSSRDRGQYDYGYTF.